Sequencing of this TCR beta chain was carried out in a study of blood T cells in healthy people across ages. A second about 7 to 12 cycle PCR used barcoded and J-beta primers. Each cDNA molecule carried a tag from a template-switch adaptor that contained 12 random nucleotides. TCRdb ran MiXCR on the 5' RACE reads and lists one entry per CDR3 protein. The data contain about 700,000 distinct CDR3 sequences, roughly 32% of them singletons. The CDR3 covers 16 residues. Germline lookup yields CDR1 MNHEY and CDR2 SVGEGT. J was trimmed by 7 bases and V by 0 bases; bases with no gene match: 7. This clonotype showed up just a few times.

The chain links TRBV6-2 or TRBV6-3 to TRBJ2-5; 11 bases align to TRBD2. The sequence derives from a woman older than 75 in good health. Sequenced sample: blood. The CDR3 DNA follows: TGTGCCAGCAGTTACTCCCCTAGCGGGGGGCCTGGGACCCAGTACTTC. It is translated as CASSYSPSGGPGTQYF.